These 32 T cell receptor beta chains were sequenced from one sample in a study of vaccination effects on CD4 cells after COVID-19. The assay was immunoSEQ multiplex PCR, and TCRdb's table has in-frame clones only and misses some. The sample contains 65,000 to 90,000 clones, about 70% of which appear only once. The antigens of these receptors remain unknown. Antigen-specific CD4+ T cells expanded by the ViraFEST assay with viral peptide pools were then sequenced. Upon completion of 10 days in culture, CD4+ T cells were isolated. None of these healthy vaccinees had been infected with SARS-CoV-2 before vaccination. This material consisted of CD4+ T cells from PBMCs cultured with HCoV-NL63 spike peptides, taken before COVID-19 vaccination. The source of these receptors is a human donor who received a COVID-19 vaccine.

This chain connects TRBV11-2 to TRBJ1-4, with a weak D call TRBD1 (5 bases). Per germline, CDR1 SGHAT and CDR2 FQNNGV. The CDR3 length is 14 residues. Trimming shortened V by 8 bases and J by 8 bases, and 18 bases separated the two germline ends. Here the CDR3 reads CASGEVGGVEKLFF. The CDR3 DNA is TGTGCCAGCGGCGAAGTGGGGGGAGTAGAAAAACTGTTTTTT.

This chain joins TRBV18 and TRBJ2-1; 10 bases line up with TRBD2. The V segment lost 3 bases and the J segment 6 bases; nucleotides outside the gene matches: 8. This CDR3 comprises 16 residues. Germline-derived CDR1 and CDR2 are KGHSH and LQKENI. This CDR3 reads CASSPSVAGGFNEQFF. CDR3 nucleotides: TGTGCCAGCTCACCTTCCGTAGCGGGGGGATTCAATGAGCAGTTCTTC.

This chain joins TRBV6-5 and TRBJ1-2; 10 bases line up with TRBD1. CDR3 size: 14 residues. Germline-derived CDR1 and CDR2 are MNHEY and SVGAGI. The V and J ends lost 7 bases and 6 bases, in that order; junction bases with no gene match: 8. CDR3 coding DNA: TGTGCCAGCAAAAACCCCGGGACAGGGGATGGCTACACCTTC. As protein: CASKNPGTGDGYTF.

This chain uses TRBV15 with TRBJ2-2, with 7 bases fitting TRBD1. The CDR3 sequence is 17 residues long. Trimming at V came to 0 bases and at J to 7 bases, leaving 11 bases not matched to a gene. Germline CDR1 is LNHNV and CDR2 is YYDKDF (reference sequence). The DNA of the CDR3 is TGTGCCACCAGCAGAGAAGGGGGCCCCGTAACCCGCGGGGAGCTGTTTTTT. Translation gives CATSREGGPVTRGELFF.

This clone showed up just a few times. The chain has TRBV12-3 or TRBV12-4 and TRBJ2-1; D not certain. The CDR3 consists of 12 residues. Trimming removed 2 bases at V and 10 bases at J, with 9 bases between. The CDR3 DNA sequence: TGTGCCAGCAGTTTACGCAGCCCAGAGCAGTTCTTC. Its protein product is CASSLRSPEQFF.

This chain connects TRBV19 to TRBJ2-3; TRBD1 matches at 8 bases. V was clipped by 4 bases and J by 1 base; unmatched bases: 7. The CDR3 runs 16 residues. Germline-derived CDR1 and CDR2 are LNHDA and SQIVND (reference sequence). The DNA for the CDR3 is TGTGCCAGTAGTAGCTGGACAGGGATAGGCACAGATACGCAGTATTTT. It codes for CASSSWTGIGTDTQYF. Supplemented by reference TRBV19 and TRBJ2-3, the full variable domain reads DGGITQSPKYLFRKEGQNVTLSCEQNLNHDAMYWYRQDPGQGLRLIYYSQIVNDFQKGDIAEGYSVSREKKESFPLTVTSAQKNPTAFYLCASSSWTGIGTDTQYFGPGTRLTVL.

This sequence joins TRBV5-4 and TRBJ2-2; 14 bases are shared with TRBD2. Per germline, CDR1 SGHNT and CDR2 YYREEE (reference sequence). The CDR3 covers 17 residues. V dropped 3 bases and J dropped 7; count of bases not matched to a gene: 8. CDR3 residues: CASSYGLAGGHVGELFF. CDR3 in DNA: TGTGCCAGCAGCTACGGACTAGCGGGGGGCCACGTCGGGGAGCTGTTTTTT. Full variable domain (missing parts from reference TRBV5-4 and TRBJ2-2): ETGVTQSPTHLIKTRGQQVTLRCSSQSGHNTVSWYQQALGQGPQFIFQYYREEENGRGNFPPRFSGLQFPNYSSELNVNALELDDSALYLCASSYGLAGGHVGELFFGEGSRLTVL.

The rearrangement links TRBV19 to TRBJ1-1; TRBD1 matches at 7 bases. V was clipped by 5 bases and J by 5 bases; unmatched bases: 5. Germline CDR1 reads LNHDA; CDR2 reads SQIVND (reference sequence). The CDR3 loop spans 13 amino acids. CDR3 bases: TGTGCCAGTAGTGTACAGGGGTGGACTGAAGCTTTCTTT. Translation gives CASSVQGWTEAFF.

The rearrangement joins TRBV5-1 to TRBJ2-1, with D possibly being TRBD1 (6 bases). V was cut by 7 bases and J by 6 bases, with 17 bases left in between. CDR1 is SGHRS, CDR2 YFSETQ, per germline. The CDR3 runs 14 residues. The CDR3 reads CASCIQGVGNEQFF. DNA for the CDR3: TGCGCCAGCTGCATACAGGGAGTAGGCAATGAGCAGTTCTTC.

This chain joins TRBV20-1 and TRBJ2-3; D is unresolved. Germline V gene data show CDR1 as DFQATT and CDR2 as SNEGSKA (reference sequence). Trimming removed 3 bases at V and 6 bases at J, with 1 base between. This CDR3 contains 9 residues. CDR3 sequence: CSARDTQYF. The CDR3 DNA follows: TGCAGTGCTAGGGATACGCAGTATTTT.

The chain joins TRBV27 to TRBJ1-4; D remains ambiguous. V was clipped by 5 bases and J by 0 bases, with 10 bases between them. The germline V gene has CDR1 MNHEY and CDR2 SMNVEV (reference sequence). The CDR3 has 15 amino acids. The CDR3 sequence: CASSPRSATNEKLFF. Here the CDR3 DNA reads TGTGCCAGCAGTCCGCGATCTGCAACTAATGAAAAACTGTTTTTT.

The chain combines TRBV18 with TRBJ2-2; TRBD2 agrees at 12 bases. Germline lookup yields CDR1 KGHSH and CDR2 LQKENI. V trimming: 6 bases; J trimming: 0 bases; junction bases outside the gene matches: 8. There are 18 residues in the CDR3. Here the CDR3 reads CASSPALAGGTNTGELFF. Here the CDR3 DNA reads TGTGCCAGCTCCCCTGCGCTAGCGGGGGGGACGAACACCGGGGAGCTGTTTTTT.

This chain connects TRBV6-5 to TRBJ1-2; D not resolved. The germline V gene has CDR1 MNHEY and CDR2 SVGAGI. Between the trimmed V and J ends, which lost 6 bases and 4 bases, there was a span of 12 bases. This CDR3 contains 13 residues. The CDR3 nucleotides read TGTGCCAGCAGAGCCCAAGGGAGCTATGGCTACACCTTC. Protein product: CASRAQGSYGYTF.

The genes are TRBV7-9 and TRBJ2-2; unclear D gene. Germline CDR1 SEHNR, CDR2 FQNEAQ (reference sequence). V lost 0 bases, J lost 10 bases, and 12 bases lay in between. The CDR3 totals 14 residues. This CDR3 is CASSLALLREELFF. CDR3 DNA: TGTGCCAGCAGCTTAGCCCTTCTTCGCGAGGAGCTGTTTTTT.

CDR3 sequence reads: CSASSGALGYTF. The CDR3 coding sequence is TGCAGTGCTAGTTCGGGGGCCCTGGGCTACACCTTC. The V gene is TRBV20-1, the J gene TRBJ1-2; TRBD1 is a possible D gene (6 bases). V was cut by 3 bases and J by 8 bases, with 13 bases left in between. CDR3 length: 12 amino acids. CDR1 DFQATT and CDR2 SNEGSKA come from the germline V gene (reference sequence).

The rearrangement uses TRBV5-5 and TRBJ2-5; D gene ambiguous. This CDR3 has 16 amino acids. Germline CDR1 reads SGHKS; CDR2 reads YYEKEE (reference sequence). Trimming cost V 5 bases and J 4 bases, with 21 bases left between them. The CDR3 is CASSPGSPRSGETQYF. The CDR3 coding sequence is TGTGCCAGCAGTCCAGGCTCCCCGCGGTCGGGAGAGACCCAGTACTTC.

The chain employs TRBV29-1 and TRBJ2-7, with TRBD1 identical over 7 bases. Germline V gene sequence: CDR1 SQVTM, CDR2 ANQGSEA. This CDR3 region has 14 residues. CDR3 sequence reads: CRAITGDSSYEQYV. The CDR3 coding sequence is TGCAGGGCCATAACTGGGGACAGTTCCTACGAGCAGTACGTC.

The chain recombines TRBV2 with TRBJ2-2; TRBD2 matches at 10 bases. The CDR3 is 16 residues long. Germline loops: CDR1 SNHLY, CDR2 FYNNEI. Trimming took 6 bases from V and 2 from J; bases not matched to a gene: 6. The CDR3 region has the DNA TGTGCCAGCAGCGTTAGCGGGGGGACTAACACCGGGGAGCTGTTTTTT. This gives the protein CASSVSGGTNTGELFF.

V gene TRBV3-1 (or the pseudogene TRBV3-2) combines with J gene TRBJ1-5; the D is unclear. Trimming removed 4 bases at V and 4 bases at J, with 8 bases between. The CDR3 is made up of 13 amino acids. Germline V gene lookup returns CDR1 LGHDT and CDR2 YNNKEL (reference sequence). In DNA, the CDR3 is TGTGCCAGCAGCCGAGCGTTAAATCAGCCCCAGCATTTT. This codes for CASSRALNQPQHF.

As DNA, the CDR3 is TGTGCCAGCAGTCACAAACAGGGGATGAACACTGAAGCTTTCTTT. Protein: CASSHKQGMNTEAFF. J is TRBJ1-1 and V is TRBV6-5, with 7 bases identical to TRBD1. Germline V gene sequence: CDR1 MNHEY, CDR2 SVGAGI. Unmatched junction bases numbered 6, after V lost 5 bases and J lost 0 bases. This CDR3 is built from 15 residues.

The chain links TRBV6-5 to TRBJ2-6; no firm D call. CDR3 size: 15 residues. V shed 0 bases and J shed 0 bases, with 3 bases lying between them. The V gene's germline CDR1 is MNHEY and CDR2 SVGAGI. The DNA for the CDR3 is TGTGCCAGCAGTTACTCGGGCTCTGGGGCCAACGTCCTGACTTTC. Its translation is CASSYSGSGANVLTF.

The chain uses TRBV6-2 or TRBV6-3 and TRBJ2-6; D is undetermined. Germline-derived CDR1 and CDR2 are MNHEY and SVGEGT. The CDR3 loop spans 13 amino acids. Trimming stripped 4 bases from V and 1 base from J, with 2 bases between. CDR3 loop: CASSSSGANVLTF. Written as DNA, the CDR3 is TGTGCCAGCAGTTCGTCTGGGGCCAACGTCCTGACTTTC.

This sequence joins TRBV24-1 and TRBJ2-5; TRBD2 matches 8 bases. The CDR3 runs 16 residues. J lost 1 base, V lost 5 bases, and 8 bases had no gene match. Germline CDR1 KGHDR, CDR2 SFDVKD. CDR3 region: CATSGYKRGTQETQYF. The CDR3 DNA sequence: TGTGCCACCAGTGGGTATAAGCGGGGGACCCAAGAGACCCAGTACTTC.

This clone was observed a handful of times. V and J are TRBV18 and TRBJ2-4; D is possibly TRBD2 (6 bases). CDR1 and CDR2 (germline): KGHSH, LQKENI. The CDR3 is 15 amino acids. The V end lost 0 bases, the J end lost 6 bases, and 12 bases lay between the germline ends. The CDR3 loop reads CASSPPSGAGNIQYF. DNA of the CDR3: TGTGCCAGCTCACCACCGTCGGGAGCGGGAAACATTCAGTACTTC. The full variable domain, completed using reference TRBV18 and TRBJ2-4, is NAGVMQNPRHLVRRRGQEARLRCSPMKGHSHVYWYRQLPEEGLKFMVYLQKENIIDESGMPKERFSAEFPKEGPSILRIQQVVRGDSAAYFCASSPPSGAGNIQYFGAGTRLSVL.

This clone came up a few times. CDR3 amino acids: CASSLTSSGLAGHEQFF. The CDR3 DNA reads as TGCGCCAGCAGCCTCACGTCGTCGGGACTAGCAGGGCATGAGCAGTTCTTC. J is TRBJ2-1 and V is TRBV4-1; 9 bases are shared with TRBD2. The length of the CDR3 is 17 residues. Germline V CDR1 and CDR2: MGHRA, YSYEKL. V lost 4 bases to trimming and J lost 8 bases; unmatched junction nucleotides: 15.

The chain is built from TRBV9 and TRBJ1-3; D may be TRBD1 (6 bases). V was clipped by 2 bases and J by 1 base, with 16 bases between them. The CDR3 sequence is 17 residues long. The germline CDR1 and CDR2 sequences are SGDLS and YYNGEE. CDR3 amino acids: CASSVGAGDLSGNTIYF. The CDR3 coding sequence is TGTGCCAGCAGCGTCGGGGCAGGGGATCTTTCTGGAAACACCATATATTTT. Supplemented by reference TRBV9 and TRBJ1-3, the full variable domain reads DSGVTQTPKHLITATGQRVTLRCSPRSGDLSVYWYQQSLDQGLQFLIQYYNGEERAKGNILERFSAQQFPDLHSELNLSSLELGDSALYFCASSVGAGDLSGNTIYFGEGSWLTVV.

The J gene is TRBJ1-3, the V gene TRBV11-3, with D unclear. The CDR3 contains 19 residues. In germline, CDR1 is SGHNT, CDR2 YENEEA. V was clipped by 1 base and J by 0 bases, with 19 bases between them. The CDR3 is CASSLVRPRIPLSGNTIYF. DNA of the CDR3: TGTGCCAGCAGCTTAGTGAGACCCCGCATCCCCCTCTCTGGAAACACCATATATTTT.

This sequence joins TRBV27 and TRBJ1-2, with a possible D match to TRBD1 (5 bases). The germline V and J ends were trimmed by 2 bases and 3 bases, with 13 bases remaining between them. From germline, CDR1 is MNHEY and CDR2 SMNVEV (reference sequence). The CDR3 sequence is 15 residues long. This chain's CDR3 is CASSLGSGWDYGYTF. The CDR3 DNA sequence: TGTGCCAGCAGTTTAGGCTCAGGGTGGGACTATGGCTACACCTTC.

V gene TRBV30 combines with J gene TRBJ1-2, with 7 nucleotides matching TRBD1. Germline V gives CDR1 GTSNPN, CDR2 SVGIG (reference sequence). V shed 4 bases and J 3 bases; nucleotides not matched to a gene: 5. The CDR3 length is 13 residues. CDR3 region: CAWTRGTDYGYTF. DNA for the CDR3: TGTGCCTGGACAAGGGGGACAGACTATGGCTACACCTTC.

The chain couples TRBV7-9 to TRBJ2-1; 7 positions agree with TRBD1. CDR1 and CDR2 (germline): SEHNR, FQNEAQ (reference sequence). This CDR3 has 19 amino acids. The trim removed 4 bases at V and 10 bases at J, leaving 25 bases unmatched. The CDR3 DNA is TGTGCCAGCAGCTCCCAAGGACAGGTAAAATGGGTCGGCGCCAGAGAGCAGTTCTTC. It translates to CASSSQGQVKWVGAREQFF.

This clone is a singleton in its sample. The chain combines TRBV5-1 with TRBJ1-1; D may be TRBD1 (5 bases). CDR1 is SGHRS and CDR2 is YFSETQ in the germline V gene. V dropped 0 bases and J dropped 1 base, with 10 bases sitting between them. The CDR3 is made up of 15 amino acids. The CDR3 loop is CASSLAPQGNTEAFF. In DNA form, the CDR3 reads TGCGCCAGCAGCTTGGCACCCCAGGGGAACACTGAAGCTTTCTTT. Full variable domain (missing parts from reference TRBV5-1 and TRBJ1-1): KAGVTQTPRYLIKTRGQQVTLSCSPISGHRSVSWYQQTPGQGLQFLFEYFSETQRNKGNFPGRFSGRQFSNSRSEMNVSTLELGDSALYLCASSLAPQGNTEAFFGQGTRLTVV.

This clone was picked up a small number of times. J is TRBJ1-2 and V is TRBV4-1; no firm D call. With 1 base removed from V and 4 bases from J, the gap between germline ends came to 13 bases. Germline CDR1 reads MGHRA; CDR2 reads YSYEKL. The length of the CDR3 is 15 residues. CDR3 sequence reads: CASSQGGVGFYGYTF. The CDR3 DNA is TGCGCCAGCAGCCAAGGGGGAGTGGGCTTCTATGGCTACACCTTC.